These 9 T cell receptor beta chains were all obtained from the same sample, sequenced in a study of CD8 T cells in Susac syndrome. Random hexamers were used to reverse transcribe about 0.5 to 1 ug of RNA. TCRdb redid the calling of the immunoSEQ multiplex PCR reads with MiXCR, one entry per CDR3 protein. The table has 150,000 to 200,000 distinct CDR3 sequences, around 94% seen once; the top ten hold roughly 0.099%. Sample: CD4+ T cells from PBMCs. Receptors were obtained from a human donor with multiple sclerosis.

The V gene is TRBV11-2, the J gene TRBJ2-1; TRBD2 matches 10 bases. Per germline, CDR1 SGHAT and CDR2 FQNNGV. The CDR3 extends over 16 amino acids. The V segment lost 1 base and the J segment 6 bases; nucleotides outside the gene matches: 6. CDR3 in amino acids: CASSLVVLAGPNEQFF. CDR3 DNA: TGTGCCAGCAGCTTAGTAGTACTAGCGGGGCCCAATGAGCAGTTCTTC.

This chain uses TRBV7-9 with TRBJ2-7; 8 positions agree with TRBD2. V lost 2 bases, J lost 6 bases, and 6 bases stayed unmatched. The germline gives CDR1 SEHNR, CDR2 FQNEAQ (reference sequence). There are 14 residues in the CDR3. CDR3 DNA sequence: TGTGCCAGCAGCTTACCAGCGGGAGAATTCGAGCAGTACTTC. It translates to CASSLPAGEFEQYF.

The rearrangement joins TRBV12-3 or TRBV12-4 to TRBJ1-1; 7 nucleotides match TRBD1. Unmatched junction bases numbered 7, after V lost 3 bases and J lost 12 bases. This CDR3 contains 12 residues. CDR3 sequence (DNA): TGTGCCAGCAGTTTTGAAGGCAGGGGGACTTTCTTT. Encoded protein: CASSFEGRGTFF.

This clonotype was seen only once. The rearrangement links TRBV20-1 to TRBJ2-4; 10 nucleotides line up with TRBD2. The V gene's germline CDR1 is DFQATT and CDR2 SNEGSKA (reference sequence). J lost 1 base, V lost 1 base, and 4 bases had no gene match. The CDR3 runs to 16 residues. CDR3: CSARGNSGRAKNIQYF. The DNA for the CDR3 is TGCAGTGCTAGAGGAAATAGCGGGAGGGCCAAAAACATTCAGTACTTC.

The chain couples TRBV2 to TRBJ1-6, with D unclear. The ends were cut back, 5 bases at V and 5 bases at J, with 13 bases in the middle. Germline V gene data show CDR1 as SNHLY and CDR2 as FYNNEI. The CDR3 is 15 amino acids. CDR3 in amino acids: CASSLLRTDNSPLHF. DNA for the CDR3: TGTGCCAGCAGTTTACTCCGGACCGATAATTCACCCCTCCACTTT.

The rearrangement links TRBV12-3 or TRBV12-4 to TRBJ1-1, with D unresolved. This CDR3 is 13 amino acids long. Trimming took off 6 bases at V and 6 bases at J, with 14 bases between the two ends. Here the CDR3 reads CASRPAGGAEAFF. DNA of the CDR3: TGTGCCAGCAGGCCCGCGGGTGGAGCTGAAGCTTTCTTT.

V is TRBV20-1 and J is TRBJ1-2; 7 bases match TRBD1. Germline assignment: CDR1 DFQATT and CDR2 SNEGSKA (reference sequence). The junction had 10 bases not matched to a gene; V was cut back by 5 bases and J by 7 bases. CDR3 length equals 13 residues. For the CDR3, the DNA is TGCAGTGCTCCGTCGACAGGGAAAACTGGCTACACCTTC. Amino acid sequence: CSAPSTGKTGYTF.

The chain links TRBV6-2 or TRBV6-3 to TRBJ1-1; D uncertain. This CDR3 contains 14 residues. Germline assignment: CDR1 MNHEY and CDR2 SVGEGT. V was cut by 2 bases and J by 3 bases, with 10 bases left in between. The CDR3 sequence is CASSYLGEYTEAFF. The CDR3 DNA reads TGTGCCAGCAGTTACCTTGGGGAGTACACTGAAGCTTTCTTT.

V gene TRBV3-1 combines with J gene TRBJ2-1, with D uncertain. The CDR3 consists of 14 residues. Trimming removed 0 bases from V and 14 bases from J, with 17 bases in between. The germline gives CDR1 LGHDT, CDR2 YNNKEL (reference sequence). This chain's CDR3 is CASSQDSTQWPEFF. Written as DNA, the CDR3 is TGTGCCAGCAGCCAAGACTCGACTCAATGGCCTGAGTTCTTC.